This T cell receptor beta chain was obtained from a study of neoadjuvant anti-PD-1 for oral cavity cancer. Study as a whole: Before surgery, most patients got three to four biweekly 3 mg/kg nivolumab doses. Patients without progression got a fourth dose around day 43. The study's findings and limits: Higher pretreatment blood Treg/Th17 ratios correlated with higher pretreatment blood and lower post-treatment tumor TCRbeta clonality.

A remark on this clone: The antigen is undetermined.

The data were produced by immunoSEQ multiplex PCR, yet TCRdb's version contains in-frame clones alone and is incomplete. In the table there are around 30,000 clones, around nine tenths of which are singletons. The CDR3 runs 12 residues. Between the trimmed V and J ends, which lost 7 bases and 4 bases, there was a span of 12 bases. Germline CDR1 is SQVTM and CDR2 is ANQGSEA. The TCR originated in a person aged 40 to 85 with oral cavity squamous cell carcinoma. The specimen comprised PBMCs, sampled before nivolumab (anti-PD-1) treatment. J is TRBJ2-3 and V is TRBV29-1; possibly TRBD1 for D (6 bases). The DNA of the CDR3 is TGCAGCGCCGGAACAGGGTCAGATACGCAGTATTTT. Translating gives CSAGTGSDTQYF.